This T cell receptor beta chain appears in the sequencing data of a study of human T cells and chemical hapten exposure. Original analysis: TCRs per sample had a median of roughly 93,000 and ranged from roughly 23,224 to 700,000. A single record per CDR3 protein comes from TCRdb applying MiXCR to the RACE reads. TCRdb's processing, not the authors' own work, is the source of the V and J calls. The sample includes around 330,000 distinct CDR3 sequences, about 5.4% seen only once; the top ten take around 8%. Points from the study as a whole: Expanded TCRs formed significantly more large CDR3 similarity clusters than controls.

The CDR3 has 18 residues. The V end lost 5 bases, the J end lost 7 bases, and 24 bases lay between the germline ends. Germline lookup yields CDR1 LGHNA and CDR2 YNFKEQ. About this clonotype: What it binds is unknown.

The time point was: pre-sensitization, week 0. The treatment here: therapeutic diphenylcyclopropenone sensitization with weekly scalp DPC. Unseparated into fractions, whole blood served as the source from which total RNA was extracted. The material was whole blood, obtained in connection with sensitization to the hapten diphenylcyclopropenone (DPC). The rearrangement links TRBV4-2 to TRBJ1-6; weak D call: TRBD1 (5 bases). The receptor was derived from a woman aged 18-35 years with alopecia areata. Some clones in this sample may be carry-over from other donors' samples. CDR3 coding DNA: TGTGCCAGCAGCGGACGTAGCGGGTTGCGGCCAGGGAATTCACCCCTCCACTTT. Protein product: CASSGRSGLRPGNSPLHF.